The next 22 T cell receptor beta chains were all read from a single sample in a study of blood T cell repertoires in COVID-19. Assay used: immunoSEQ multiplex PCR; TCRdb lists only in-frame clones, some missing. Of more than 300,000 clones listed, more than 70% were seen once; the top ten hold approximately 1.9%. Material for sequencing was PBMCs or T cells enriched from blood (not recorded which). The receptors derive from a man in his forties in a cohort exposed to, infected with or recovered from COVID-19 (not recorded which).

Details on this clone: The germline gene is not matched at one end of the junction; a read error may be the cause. The CDR3 here is CASRLGTPGDIQYF. DNA for the CDR3: TGTGCCAGCAGGTTGGGGACCCCCGGGGACATTCAGTACTTC. The V and J genes are TRBV5-4 and TRBJ2-4; D possibly matches TRBD1 or TRBD2 (5 bases each). This CDR3 comprises 14 residues. CDR1 is SGHNT and CDR2 is YYREEE in the germline V gene (reference sequence).

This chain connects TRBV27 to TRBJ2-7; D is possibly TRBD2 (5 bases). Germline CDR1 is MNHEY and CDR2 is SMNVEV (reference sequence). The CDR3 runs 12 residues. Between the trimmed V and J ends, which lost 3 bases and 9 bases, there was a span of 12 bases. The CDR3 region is CASSLNGVRQYF. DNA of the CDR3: TGTGCCAGCAGTTTGAACGGGGTGCGGCAGTACTTC.

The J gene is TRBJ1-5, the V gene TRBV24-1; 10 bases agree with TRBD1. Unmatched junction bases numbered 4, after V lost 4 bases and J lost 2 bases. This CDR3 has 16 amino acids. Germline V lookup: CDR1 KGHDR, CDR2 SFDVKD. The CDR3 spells CATSDGTGVGNQPQHF. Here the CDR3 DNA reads TGTGCCACCAGTGACGGGACAGGGGTCGGCAATCAGCCCCAGCATTTT.

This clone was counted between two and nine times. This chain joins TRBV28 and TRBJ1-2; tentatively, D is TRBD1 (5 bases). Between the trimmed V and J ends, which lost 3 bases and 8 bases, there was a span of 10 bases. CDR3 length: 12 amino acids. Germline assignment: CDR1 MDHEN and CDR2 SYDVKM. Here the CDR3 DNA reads TGTGCCAGCAGTTTGGAAGGGGTCGGCTACACCTTC. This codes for CASSLEGVGYTF.

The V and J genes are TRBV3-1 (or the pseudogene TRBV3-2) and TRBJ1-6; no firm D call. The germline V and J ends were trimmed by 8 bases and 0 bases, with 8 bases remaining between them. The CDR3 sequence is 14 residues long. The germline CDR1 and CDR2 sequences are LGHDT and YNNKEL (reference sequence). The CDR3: CASHGASYNSPLHF. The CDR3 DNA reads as TGTGCCAGCCATGGAGCCTCCTATAATTCACCCCTCCACTTT.

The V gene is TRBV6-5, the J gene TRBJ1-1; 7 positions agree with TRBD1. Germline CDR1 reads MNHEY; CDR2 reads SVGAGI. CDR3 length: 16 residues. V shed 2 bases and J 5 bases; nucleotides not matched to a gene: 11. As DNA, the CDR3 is TGTGCCAGCAGTTACGTAACCGGGACAGAGGATACTGAAGCTTTCTTT. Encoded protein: CASSYVTGTEDTEAFF.

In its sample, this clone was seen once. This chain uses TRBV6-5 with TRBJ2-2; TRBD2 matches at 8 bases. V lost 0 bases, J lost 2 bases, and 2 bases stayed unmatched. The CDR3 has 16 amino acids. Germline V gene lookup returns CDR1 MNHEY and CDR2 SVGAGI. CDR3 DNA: TGTGCCAGCAGTTACTCGACTAGCGCTAACACCGGGGAGCTGTTTTTT. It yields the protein CASSYSTSANTGELFF.

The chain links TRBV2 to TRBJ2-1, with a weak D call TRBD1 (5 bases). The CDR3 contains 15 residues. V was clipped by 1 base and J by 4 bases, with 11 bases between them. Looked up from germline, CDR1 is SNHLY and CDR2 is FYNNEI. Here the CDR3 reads CASSEGQGRYNEQFF. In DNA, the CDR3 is TGTGCCAGCAGTGAAGGCCAGGGAAGGTACAATGAGCAGTTCTTC.

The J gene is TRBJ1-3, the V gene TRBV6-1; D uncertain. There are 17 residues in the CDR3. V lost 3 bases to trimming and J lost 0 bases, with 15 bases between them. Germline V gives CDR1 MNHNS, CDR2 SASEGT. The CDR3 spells CASSEVRLPYSGNTIYF. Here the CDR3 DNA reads TGTGCCAGCAGTGAGGTTAGACTACCATACTCTGGAAACACCATATATTTT.

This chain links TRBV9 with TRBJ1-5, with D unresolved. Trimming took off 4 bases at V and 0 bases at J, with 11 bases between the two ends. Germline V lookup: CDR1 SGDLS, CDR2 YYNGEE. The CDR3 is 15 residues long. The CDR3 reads CASSFSGDSNQPQHF. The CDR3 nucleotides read TGTGCCAGCAGCTTTAGTGGAGATAGCAATCAGCCCCAGCATTTT.

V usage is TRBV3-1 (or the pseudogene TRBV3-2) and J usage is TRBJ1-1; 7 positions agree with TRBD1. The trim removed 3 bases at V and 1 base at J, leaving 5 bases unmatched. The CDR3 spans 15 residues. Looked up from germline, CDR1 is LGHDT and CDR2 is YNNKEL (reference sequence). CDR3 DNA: TGTGCCAGCAGCCACAGACAGGGCGGGAACACTGAAGCTTTCTTT. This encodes CASSHRQGGNTEAFF.

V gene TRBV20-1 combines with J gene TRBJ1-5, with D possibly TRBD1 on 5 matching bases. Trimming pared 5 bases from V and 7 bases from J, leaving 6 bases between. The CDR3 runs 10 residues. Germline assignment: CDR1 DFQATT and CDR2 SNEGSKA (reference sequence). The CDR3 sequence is CSAQGQPQHF. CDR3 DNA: TGCAGTGCTCAGGGACAGCCCCAGCATTTT.

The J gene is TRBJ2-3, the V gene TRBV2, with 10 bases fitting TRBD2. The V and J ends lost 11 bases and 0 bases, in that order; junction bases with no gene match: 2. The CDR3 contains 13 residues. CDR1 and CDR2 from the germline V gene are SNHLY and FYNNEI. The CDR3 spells CAATSGSTDTQYF. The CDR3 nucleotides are TGTGCCGCGACTAGCGGGAGCACAGATACGCAGTATTTT.

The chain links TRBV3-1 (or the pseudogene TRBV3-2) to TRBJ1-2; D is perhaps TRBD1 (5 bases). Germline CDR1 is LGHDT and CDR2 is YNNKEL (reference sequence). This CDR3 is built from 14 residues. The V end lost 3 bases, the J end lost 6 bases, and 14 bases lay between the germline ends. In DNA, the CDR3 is TGTGCCAGCAGCCAGAGCCGGGACTCCGATGGCTACACCTTC. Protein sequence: CASSQSRDSDGYTF.

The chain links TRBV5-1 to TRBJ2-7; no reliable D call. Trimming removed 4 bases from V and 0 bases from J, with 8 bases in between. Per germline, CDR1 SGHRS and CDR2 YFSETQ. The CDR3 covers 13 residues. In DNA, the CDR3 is TGCGCCAGCAGCCCTAGTAGCTCCTACGAGCAGTACTTC. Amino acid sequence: CASSPSSSYEQYF.

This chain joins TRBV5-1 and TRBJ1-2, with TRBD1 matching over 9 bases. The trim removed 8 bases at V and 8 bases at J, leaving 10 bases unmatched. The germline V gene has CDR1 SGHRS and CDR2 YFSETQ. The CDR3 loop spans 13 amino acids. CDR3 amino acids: CASRTGGQGGYTF. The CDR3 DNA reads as TGCGCCAGTCGTACAGGGGGCCAAGGGGGCTACACCTTC.

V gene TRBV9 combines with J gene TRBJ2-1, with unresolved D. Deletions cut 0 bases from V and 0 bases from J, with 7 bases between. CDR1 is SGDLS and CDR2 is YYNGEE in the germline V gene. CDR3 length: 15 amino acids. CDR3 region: CASSVAGHSYNEQFF. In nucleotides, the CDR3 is TGTGCCAGCAGCGTAGCTGGCCACTCCTACAATGAGCAGTTCTTC.

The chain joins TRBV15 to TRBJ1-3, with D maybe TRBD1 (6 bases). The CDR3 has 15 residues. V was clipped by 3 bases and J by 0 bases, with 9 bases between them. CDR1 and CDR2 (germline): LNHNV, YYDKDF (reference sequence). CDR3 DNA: TGTGCCACCAGCAGGGAAGGGGGCTCTGGAAACACCATATATTTT. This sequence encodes CATSREGGSGNTIYF.

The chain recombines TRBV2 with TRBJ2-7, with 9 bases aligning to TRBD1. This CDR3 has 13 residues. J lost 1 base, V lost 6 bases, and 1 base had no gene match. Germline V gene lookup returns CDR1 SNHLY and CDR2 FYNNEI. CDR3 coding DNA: TGTGCCAGCAGAGACAGGGGGTCCTACGAGCAGTACTTC. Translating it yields CASRDRGSYEQYF.

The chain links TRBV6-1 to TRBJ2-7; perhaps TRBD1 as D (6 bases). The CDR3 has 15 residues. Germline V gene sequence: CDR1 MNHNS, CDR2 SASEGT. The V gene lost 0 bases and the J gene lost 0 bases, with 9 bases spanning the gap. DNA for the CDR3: TGTGCCAGCAGTGAAGCGCCAGGGGCCTCCTACGAGCAGTACTTC. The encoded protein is CASSEAPGASYEQYF.

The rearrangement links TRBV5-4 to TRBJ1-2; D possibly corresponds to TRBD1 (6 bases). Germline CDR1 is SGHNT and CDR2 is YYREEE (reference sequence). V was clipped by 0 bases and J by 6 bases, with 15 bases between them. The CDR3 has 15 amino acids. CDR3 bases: TGTGCCAGCAGCTTGGAACAGGGTCTTGTCCATGGCTACACCTTC. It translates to CASSLEQGLVHGYTF.

CDR3 DNA sequence: TGTGCCAGCACCCTAGGACAGGGGCTTCGTCAGCCCCAGCATTTT. It specifies CASTLGQGLRQPQHF. The chain combines TRBV6-5 with TRBJ1-5; 9 bases line up with TRBD1. CDR3 length equals 15 residues. Trimming removed 7 bases from V and 6 bases from J; junction bases left unmatched: 10. The germline CDR1 and CDR2 sequences are MNHEY and SVGAGI.